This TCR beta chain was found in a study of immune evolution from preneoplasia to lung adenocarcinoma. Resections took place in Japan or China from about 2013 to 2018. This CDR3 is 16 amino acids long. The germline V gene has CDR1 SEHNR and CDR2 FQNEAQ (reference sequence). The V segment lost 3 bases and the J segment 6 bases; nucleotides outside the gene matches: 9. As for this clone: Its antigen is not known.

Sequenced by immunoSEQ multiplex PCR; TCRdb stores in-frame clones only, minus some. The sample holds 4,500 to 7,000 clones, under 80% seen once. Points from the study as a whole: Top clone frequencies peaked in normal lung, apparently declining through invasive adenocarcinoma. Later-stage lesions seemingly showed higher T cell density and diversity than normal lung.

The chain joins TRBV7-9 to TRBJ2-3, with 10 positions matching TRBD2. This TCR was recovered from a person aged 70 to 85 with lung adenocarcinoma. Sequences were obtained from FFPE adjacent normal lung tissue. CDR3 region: CASSFWSSGGPDTQYF. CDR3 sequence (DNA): TGTGCCAGCAGCTTTTGGAGTAGCGGGGGGCCCGATACGCAGTATTTT.